This TCR delta chain was sequenced in a study of γδ T cells in repeated Plasmodium falciparum infection. Turning to the study itself: Malian gammadelta TCRs were studied during no-transmission periods and across acute malaria episodes.

Study-wide results and limits: Malian children's Vdelta2-negative repertoires appeared more expanded and less diverse than Australians'. Vgamma9/Vdelta2+ repertoires stayed stably polyclonal over time and infection.

This CDR3 region has 12 residues. Per germline, CDR1 TSWWSYY and CDR2 QGS. Vgamma9/Vdelta2+ and Vdelta2-negative gammadelta T cells were flow-sorted from PBMC for bulk sequencing. Sequencing covered both gamma and delta TCR chains per sample. TCRdb reprocessed the multiplex PCR reads using CATT. In the table there are 75,000 to 100,000 delta-chain clones, 1.4% to 1.5% of which are singletons. This clone turned up a few times. No antigen is known for it. For this DNA, TCRdb reports the protein of a much larger clone, which diverges at residue 8, most likely from a read error; the protein presented here is translated directly from the DNA.

The V gene is TRDV1, the J gene TRDJ1; TRDD3 might be the D (5 bases). The sample was gamma-delta T cells from blood. This TCR came from a pool of human donors (malaria-infected and uninfected, not separated). Written as DNA, the CDR3 is TGTGCTCATGGGGAACCACAGAGTAAACTCATCTTT. Its translation is CAHGEPQSKLIF.